This T cell receptor beta chain was sequenced for a study of T cells expressing NK-cell markers (dated by TCRdb to the early 2020s). In terms of the full investigation: In sorted CD3+CD56+NKG2C+, CD3+CD56+NKG2C- and CD3+CD56-NKG2C+ T-cell subsets from about eight donors, TCR beta-chain repertoires were profiled. Among the eight sequenced donors, only one was HCMV-seronegative, while the other seven were HCMV-seropositive. Randomly selected healthy volunteers, three men and five women, were used as the eight sequenced donors. Libraries were sequenced as 2 x 150 bp reads on Illumina HiSeq 2000/2500, MiSeq or NextSeq.

The reads were generated on an Illumina HiSeq 2000. The TCR beta cDNA libraries were made using 5'RACE template switching, a step that added both a universal primer site and unique molecular identifiers. cDNA synthesis was primed from the TCR beta constant segment and was followed by two successive PCR amplification steps. The study's own analysis went as follows. MIGEC handled demultiplexing of the reads and grouping by UMI, while MiTCR was used to assemble and quantify clonotypes. To remove erroneous sequences, TCR cDNA sequences were retained only when supported by two or more reads. The tcR package was used for downstream repertoire analysis, with clonotypes matched between fractions based on CDR3 nucleotide sequence plus V segment. VDJmatch was used to annotate antigen specificity against VDJdb, with one amino acid substitution in CDR3 permitted. The reads underwent TCRdb reprocessing, giving one record for each CDR3 protein sequence and no DNA. The V and J calls, along with clone size, are taken from TCRdb and not from the paper's own processing. The sample table on file contains about 180,000 distinct CDR3 sequences. The ten largest make up about 19% of the sample.

To determine HCMV serostatus, a commercial ELISA kit was used to detect HCMV-specific IgG in serum. Ficoll density gradient centrifugation was used to isolate peripheral blood mononuclear cells from blood. As to this clonotype: The antigen it recognizes is unknown.

The germline V gene sets CDR1 to MDHEN and CDR2 to SYDVKM. The CDR3 covers 15 residues, taking in both the cysteine and the phenylalanine. The DNA is unrecorded. Study-level results and caveats: It remained unclear whether the expanded NKG2C-expressing T cell clones were specific for HCMV antigens. In about six donors, the dominant CD3+CD56+NKG2C+ clonotypes were found to rank among the top 10 CD8+ clonotypes and to make up roughly 1.0-7.0% of CD8+ T cells. Those dominant clonotypes were again the most abundant among CD3+CD56-NKG2C+ cells in several donors, at about 25-65%.

The chain is made from TRBV28 and TRBJ2-1; with no DNA, the TCRdb D assignment of TRBD1 cannot be verified. The sequencing input was blood T cells: a sorted CD56 or NKG2C T cell subset, CD4+ or CD8+ T cells, or bulk PBMC T cells (not recorded which). This TCR came from a man between 18 and 69 years old in good health. The CDR3 is CASSFPGTLYNEQFF.